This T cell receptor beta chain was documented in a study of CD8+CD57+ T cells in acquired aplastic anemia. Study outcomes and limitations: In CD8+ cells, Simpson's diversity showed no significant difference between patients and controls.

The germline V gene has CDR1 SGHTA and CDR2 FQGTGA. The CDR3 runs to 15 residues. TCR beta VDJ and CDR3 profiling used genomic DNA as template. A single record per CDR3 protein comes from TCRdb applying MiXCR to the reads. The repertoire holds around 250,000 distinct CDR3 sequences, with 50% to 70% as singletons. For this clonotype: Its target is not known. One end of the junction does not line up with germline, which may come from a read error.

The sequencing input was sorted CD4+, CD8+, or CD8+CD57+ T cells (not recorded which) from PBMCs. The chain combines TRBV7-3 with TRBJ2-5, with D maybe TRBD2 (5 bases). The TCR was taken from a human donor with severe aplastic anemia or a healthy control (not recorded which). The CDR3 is CASSFWLAGQETRYF. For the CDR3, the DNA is TGTGCCAGCAGCTTTTGGCTAGCAGGTCAAGAGACCCGGTACTTC.